A single sample gave rise to the 17 T cell receptor beta chains below, sequenced in a study of T cells in Graves' hyperthyroidism and ophthalmopathy. RNA transcripts yielded amplified TCR beta CDR3 regions. An initial round of RT-PCR targeting the TCR CDR3 relied on the HTBI primer set. TCRdb re-analysed the multiplex PCR reads in MiXCR, keeping a single row per CDR3 protein. The sample contains roughly 380,000 distinct CDR3 sequences, around 14% of which appear only once. Sequencing used blood. These receptors were obtained from a woman aged 55-70 years with Graves' hyperthyroidism.

This clonotype was seen a handful of times. CDR3 amino acids: CASSRGLAAGESSYNEQFF. For the CDR3, the DNA is TGTGCCAGCAGCCGCGGACTAGCGGCGGGGGAGTCCTCCTACAATGAGCAGTTCTTC. The chain employs TRBV11-2 and TRBJ2-1, with 10 bases aligning to TRBD2. The junction had 13 bases not matched to a gene; V was cut back by 5 bases and J by 0 bases. This CDR3 is 19 amino acids long. From germline, CDR1 is SGHAT and CDR2 FQNNGV.

Regarding this clonotype: A much larger clone sits a single nucleotide away, making a read error possible. Here the CDR3 DNA reads TGTGCCAGCTCCCACCGTGCGCCCAAAAACATTCGGTACTTC. This translates into CASSHRAPKNIRYF. The rearrangement joins TRBV18 to TRBJ2-4; no definite D call. CDR3 size: 14 residues. Germline CDR1 is KGHSH and CDR2 is LQKENI.

The chain employs TRBV5-1 and TRBJ2-3; D may be TRBD1 or TRBD2 (5 bases each). Trimming pared 8 bases from V and 2 bases from J, leaving 24 bases between. CDR3 length equals 17 residues. CDR1 and CDR2 from the germline V gene are SGHRS and YFSETQ. CDR3 sequence: CASAEEGSGDPTDTQYF. The CDR3 DNA follows: TGCGCCAGTGCCGAAGAGGGGAGCGGAGACCCCACAGATACGCAGTATTTT.

This clonotype was seen more than once but under ten times. The chain carries TRBV6-1 and TRBJ2-7, with D perhaps being TRBD1 or TRBD2 (7 bases each). Per germline, CDR1 MNHNS and CDR2 SASEGT. Trimming removed 7 bases at V and 8 bases at J, with 18 bases between. The CDR3 runs 13 residues. The chain's CDR3 is CASTGRGRVQQYF. The CDR3 bases are TGTGCCAGCACGGGGAGGGGGCGCGTCCAGCAGTACTTC.

A few counts support this clonotype. The chain employs TRBV30 and TRBJ2-7, with D perhaps matching TRBD1 (6 bases). CDR3 length: 13 amino acids. Germline V gives CDR1 GTSNPN, CDR2 SVGIG (reference sequence). V lost 1 base and J lost 4, with 11 bases in between. The CDR3 DNA sequence: TGTGCCTGGAGTGCAGGCAGGGGTTACGAGCAGTACTTC. It codes for CAWSAGRGYEQYF.

CDR3 in DNA: TGCGCCAGCAGCTTCCGGGACAGGCCCTTCCTATACAATGAGCAGTTCTTC. Its translation is CASSFRDRPFLYNEQFF. The rearrangement uses TRBV5-1 and TRBJ2-1; 8 bases line up with TRBD1. V was pared by 2 bases and J by 4 bases, with 11 bases of the junction left unmatched. Germline V gene lookup returns CDR1 SGHRS and CDR2 YFSETQ. The CDR3 spans 17 residues.

The table lists this clonotype with many counts. V gene TRBV20-1 combines with J gene TRBJ2-1, with D unclear. Germline CDR1 reads DFQATT; CDR2 reads SNEGSKA (reference sequence). The V and J ends lost 1 base and 8 bases respectively, with 15 bases between them. The CDR3 runs to 14 residues. The CDR3 nucleotides read TGCAGTGCTAGAGGACTTAGGCAGCTGGATGAGCAGTTCTTC. Translating it yields CSARGLRQLDEQFF.

There are a few counts of this clonotype. J is TRBJ2-1 and V is TRBV11-3; 12 bases agree with TRBD2. With V trimmed by 5 bases and J by 5 bases, 4 bases remained unmatched. This CDR3 has 15 residues. Germline V gene sequence: CDR1 SGHNT, CDR2 YENEEA. CDR3 sequence reads: CASSHRLAGDNEQFF. In DNA, the CDR3 is TGTGCCAGCAGCCACAGACTAGCGGGAGACAATGAGCAGTTCTTC.

The V call is TRBV13, the J call TRBJ2-7; TRBD1 aligns across 7 bases. After removal of 2 bases from V and 3 bases from J, the junction contained 4 bases not matched to a gene. Germline CDR1 is PRHDT and CDR2 is FYEKMQ (reference sequence). The CDR3 has 14 amino acids. The CDR3 coding sequence is TGTGCCAGCAGCTTACGGCAGGGGGTCTACGAGCAGTACTTC. It codes for CASSLRQGVYEQYF.

CDR3 region: CASSPLIGDTQYF. The CDR3 bases are TGTGCCAGCAGCCCCTTAATAGGCGATACGCAGTATTTT. The chain is built from TRBV5-4 and TRBJ2-3, with no clear D. The germline gives CDR1 SGHNT, CDR2 YYREEE (reference sequence). V lost 4 bases and J 6 bases, leaving 12 bases between the germline ends. The CDR3 runs 13 residues.

This clonotype was seen repeatedly, ten times or more. J is TRBJ2-7 and V is TRBV5-1; TRBD1 agrees at 8 bases. Germline-derived CDR1 and CDR2 are SGHRS and YFSETQ. This CDR3 has 16 residues. Losses at the gene ends were 0 bases for V and 0 bases for J; bases not matched to a gene: 5. The CDR3 loop is CASSLGGQGVSYEQYF. The DNA for the CDR3 is TGCGCCAGCAGCTTGGGAGGACAGGGAGTCTCCTACGAGCAGTACTTC.

This chain joins TRBV27 and TRBJ2-2; D call uncertain. The CDR3 is 14 amino acids. Germline lookup yields CDR1 MNHEY and CDR2 SMNVEV (reference sequence). V shed 0 bases and J shed 5 bases, with 7 bases lying between them. The CDR3 protein is CASSLSWTTGELFF. In nucleotides, the CDR3 is TGTGCCAGCAGTTTATCGTGGACGACCGGGGAGCTGTTTTTT.

Many counts were recorded for this clonotype. The chain uses TRBV12-5 and TRBJ2-7; 10 bases are shared with TRBD2. Germline V gene sequence: CDR1 LGHNT, CDR2 FRNRAP. The V segment lost 2 bases and the J segment 6 bases; nucleotides outside the gene matches: 7. This CDR3 is built from 15 residues. The CDR3 nucleotides are TGTGCTAGTGGTTTGCGAGCGGGAGGGCCTCGCGAGCAGTACTTC. This sequence encodes CASGLRAGGPREQYF.

This clonotype was observed at least ten times. This chain joins TRBV18 and TRBJ2-7; D ambiguous. Looked up from germline, CDR1 is KGHSH and CDR2 is LQKENI. V shed 5 bases and J shed 0 bases, with 11 bases lying between them. The CDR3 totals 14 residues. CDR3 nucleotides: TGTGCCAGCTCATCCAGCGCGAGCTCCTACGAGCAGTACTTC. Amino acids: CASSSSASSYEQYF.

This clonotype was observed at least ten times. V and J are TRBV12-3 or TRBV12-4 and TRBJ1-5; a weak D match, TRBD1 (6 bases). This CDR3 contains 12 residues. V shed 3 bases and J shed 14 bases, with 14 bases lying between them. DNA for the CDR3: TGTGCCAGCAGTTTTCTCGGGGGCCAGAAGCATTTT. Its protein is CASSFLGGQKHF.

This clonotype has just a few counts. The chain uses TRBV30 and TRBJ2-7; D not certain. Deletions cut 5 bases from V and 6 bases from J, with 14 bases between. The CDR3 consists of 12 residues. Germline values: CDR1 GTSNPN, CDR2 SVGIG (reference sequence). DNA of the CDR3: TGTGCCTGGGGCCCGGCTGACTCCGAGCAGTACTTC. Translating gives CAWGPADSEQYF.

This clonotype was seen a few times. The chain has TRBV5-1 and TRBJ2-5; 7 positions match TRBD2. The CDR3 extends over 16 amino acids. CDR1 is SGHRS, CDR2 YFSETQ, per germline. Unmatched junction bases numbered 22, after V lost 4 bases and J lost 13 bases. This CDR3 is CASSPDWGGVAGKGYF. The CDR3 DNA reads as TGCGCCAGCAGCCCGGATTGGGGGGGTGTAGCTGGAAAGGGGTACTTC.